Listed below are T cell receptor beta chains from one sample, sequenced in a study of regulatory T cells in long-lasting Graves disease. One entry per CDR3 protein, called by TCRdb with MiXCR from the multiplex PCR reads. Of about 320,000 distinct CDR3 sequences listed, roughly 18% were seen once; the top ten hold approximately 35%. Sequencing was performed on peripheral blood mononuclear cells (PBMCs), taken at new diagnosis, from a patient treated with antithyroid drugs. The receptors come from a female donor with Graves disease. Both conserved end residues are part of each CDR3. Fields, in order: clone size, J gene, V gene, D gene, CDR3 length, CDR3 DNA, CDR3 protein. A D gene is named only where the DNA matches it firmly. Expanded clones get a size class; other rows say once, few or many, or leave the size out.

>many|TRBJ2-1|TRBV6-2/TRBV6-3|.|15
TGTGCCAGCAGTTACCCGAAAGGGTCTTACAATGAGCAGTTCTTC
CASSYPKGSYNEQFF
>many|TRBJ2-1|TRBV13|TRBD1|19
TGTGCCAGCAGCACAAAAGGGGGCGGACGGCTAGAAGGCTACAATGAGCAGTTCTTC
CASSTKGGGRLEGYNEQFF
>few|TRBJ1-5|TRBV10-2|TRBD1|17
TGCGCCAGCAGTGAAATTGCAGGGGGCTGGGGCAATCAGCTCCAGCATTTT
CASSEIAGGWGNQLQHF
>many|TRBJ2-7|TRBV2|.|13
TGTGCCAGCAGTGCGAGGACAATCCACGAGCAGTACTTC
CASSARTIHEQYF
>many|TRBJ1-5|TRBV28|.|18
TGTGCCAGCAGTTTTGTGGGGCCGGGATTTCCTAGCAATCAGCCCCAGCATTTT
CASSFVGPGFPSNQPQHF
>few|TRBJ2-7|TRBV11-2|.|15
TGTGCCAGCAGCTTAGTCCTAGGTCCCTCCTACGAGCAGTACTTC
CASSLVLGPSYEQYF
>many|TRBJ2-1|TRBV27|.|13
TGTGCCAGCAGTTTAATACCACGGAATGAGCAGTTCTTC
CASSLIPRNEQFF
>once|TRBJ2-7|TRBV2|.|12
TGTGCCAGCGGCAGGGATACCTACGAGCAGTACTTC
CASGRDTYEQYF
>many|TRBJ1-2|TRBV13|.|16
TGTGCCAGCAGCCTAAGGGAACAGGGCGTTTACTATGGCTACACCTTC
CASSLREQGVYYGYTF
>many|TRBJ2-5|TRBV28|.|17
TGTGCCAGCAGTTTATGGACTTCCATCCCAGGTATAGAGACCCAGTACTTC
CASSLWTSIPGIETQYF
>many|TRBJ2-7|TRBV6-1|.|16
TGTGCCAGCAGTGAACTCAAGGTAGCGCCGACCTACGAGCAGTACTTC
CASSELKVAPTYEQYF
>many|TRBJ2-2|TRBV2|.|14
TGTGCCAGCAGAGCGGTGGGAGGCACCGGGGAGCTGTTTTTT
CASRAVGGTGELFF
>many|TRBJ1-5|TRBV12-3/TRBV12-4|.|14
TGTGCCAGCAGTCGGGGGGATAGCAATCAGCCCCAGCATTTT
CASSRGDSNQPQHF
>many|TRBJ1-6|TRBV28|.|15
TGTGCCAGCAGACCCCCGCCAGGAAATAATTCACCCCTCCACTTT
CASRPPPGNNSPLHF
>.|TRBJ2-3|TRBV28|TRBD2|14
TGTGCCAGCAGAGCGGGGCCCCTCGCAGATACGCAGTATTTT
CASRAGPLADTQYF
>few|TRBJ2-2|TRBV20-1|TRBD2|19
TGCAGTGCTAGAAGGCTAGCGGGAGGCCCCCATTCGAACACCGGGGAGCTGTTTTTT
CSARRLAGGPHSNTGELFF
>.|TRBJ1-6|TRBV6-1|TRBD1|17
TGTGCCAGCAGCCGCCGACTGCAGGGACAGACAAATTCACCCCTCCACTTT
CASSRRLQGQTNSPLHF
>.|TRBJ2-7|TRBV12-3/TRBV12-4|TRBD1|15
TGTGCCAGCAGGCCGGGACAGGGGCATTACTACGAGCAGTACTTC
CASRPGQGHYYEQYF
>few|TRBJ2-7|TRBV5-4|.|14
TGTGCCAGCAGCTTGGGGGTTAGCAGTGACGAGCAGTACTTC
CASSLGVSSDEQYF
>many|TRBJ2-7|TRBV27|.|13
TGTGCCAGCAGTTACAGGAATGGCTACGAGCAGTACTTC
CASSYRNGYEQYF
>many|TRBJ1-5|TRBV12-3/TRBV12-4|.|13
TGTGCCAGCAGCCCGCCCGGTGGGAGGCCCCAGCATTTT
CASSPPGGRPQHF
>.|TRBJ1-2|TRBV12-3/TRBV12-4|.|17
TGTGCCAGCAGTTTTCAATCCCCCAGGGTGGAGCACTATGGCTACACCTTC
CASSFQSPRVEHYGYTF
>many|TRBJ1-5|TRBV12-3/TRBV12-4|.|14
TGTGCCAGCAGTAAAGCGGGATTGGGTCAGCCCCAGCATTTT
CASSKAGLGQPQHF
>many|TRBJ2-3|TRBV30|TRBD1|14
TGTGCCTGGAGTGAAACAGGGGGCACAGATACGCAGTATTTT
CAWSETGGTDTQYF
>many|TRBJ2-1|TRBV5-1|.|14
TGCGCCAGCAGCTTGCAGCGGCTAGATAATGAGCAGTTCTTC
CASSLQRLDNEQFF
>many|TRBJ2-1|TRBV28|TRBD2|19
TGTGCCAGCAGTCAAGCCGGGACTAGCGGGAAAAAGGCGTACAATGAGCAGTTCTTC
CASSQAGTSGKKAYNEQFF
>once|TRBJ1-5|TRBV18|.|14
TGTGCCAGCTCACCTTGGGGGGGGAATCAGCCCCAGCATTTT
CASSPWGGNQPQHF
>.|TRBJ1-5|TRBV11-2|.|14
TGTGCCAGCAGCTCCCCTCCAGGGGATCAGCCCCAGCATTTT
CASSSPPGDQPQHF
>many|TRBJ2-2|TRBV7-8|.|13
TGTGCCAGCAGCCTTAAACAGGCCGGGGAGCTGTTTTTT
CASSLKQAGELFF
>many|TRBJ1-6|TRBV2|TRBD1|14
TGTGCCGGGGGAGTGGACAGGGGAAATTCACCCCTCCACTTT
CAGGVDRGNSPLHF
>few|TRBJ1-1|TRBV5-1|.|13
TGCGCCAGCAGATCCGTAGCGAACACTGAAGCTTTCTTT
CASRSVANTEAFF
>many|TRBJ1-1|TRBV7-9|.|13
TGTGCCAGCAGCCCCCAGGACAGCCTAGGAGCTTTCTTT
CASSPQDSLGAFF
>many|TRBJ2-1|TRBV20-1|TRBD2|16
TGCAGTGCTAGGGGGACTAGCGGGATCTCCTACAATGAGCAGTTCTTC
CSARGTSGISYNEQFF
>many|TRBJ1-3|TRBV3-1|.|14
TGTGCCAGCAGCCGGGGGGTCTCTGGAAACACCATATATTTT
CASSRGVSGNTIYF
>many|TRBJ2-7|TRBV9|.|15
TGTGCCAGCAGCGTAGGCCAGGCCGGGCCCTACGAGCAGTACTTC
CASSVGQAGPYEQYF
>many|TRBJ2-1|TRBV5-5|.|17
TGTGCCAGCAGCATAGGACCCTCTGCGGAGGATGACAATGAGCAGTTCTTC
CASSIGPSAEDDNEQFF
>many|TRBJ1-1|TRBV5-1|.|12
TGCGCCAGCAGCTTGGGTCAGGCTGAAGCTTTCTTT
CASSLGQAEAFF
>many|TRBJ2-1|TRBV6-1|.|12
TGTGCCAGCAGTGAAGCGCAGCAGGGAGAGTTCTTC
CASSEAQQGEFF
>many|TRBJ2-2|TRBV15|.|19
TGTGCCACCAGCAGAGGTCCCCTCCTACGCAAGGACTTCTTCGGGGAGCTGTTTTTT
CATSRGPLLRKDFFGELFF